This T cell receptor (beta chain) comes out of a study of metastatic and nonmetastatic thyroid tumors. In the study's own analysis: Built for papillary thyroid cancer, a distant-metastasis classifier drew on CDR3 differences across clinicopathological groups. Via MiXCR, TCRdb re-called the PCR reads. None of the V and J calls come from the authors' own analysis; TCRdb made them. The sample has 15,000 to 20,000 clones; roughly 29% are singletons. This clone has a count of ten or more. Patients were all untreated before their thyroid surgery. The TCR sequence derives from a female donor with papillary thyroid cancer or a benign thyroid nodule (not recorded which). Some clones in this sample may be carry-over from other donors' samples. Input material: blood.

CDR3 protein: CASSYVLAGLQTQYF. The CDR3 nucleotides read TGTGCCAGCAGTTACGTCCTAGCGGGGCTACAGACCCAGTACTTC. This chain uses TRBV6-6 with TRBJ2-5; 9 bases agree with TRBD2. CDR1 and CDR2 from the germline V gene are MNHNY and SVGAGI (reference sequence). CDR3 length: 15 amino acids. V lost 2 bases and J lost 6; bases outside the gene matches: 7.